This TCR beta chain originates from a study of cytomegalovirus exposure and HLA in healthy donors. Study-level findings and limits: By a later analysis, the bulk of CMV-associated TCR beta chains appeared HLA-restricted. Trimming of TCR beta V- and J-genes showed a link, identified in a later analysis, to a missense DCLRE1C variant. Published work reported that the classifier diagnosed cytomegalovirus status with high specificity and sensitivity.

Likely unrecorded immune exposures existed in these nominally healthy donors. Turning to this clone: Antigen unknown. The missing conserved phenylalanine or tryptophan at the end of this CDR3 makes a read error likely.

V was shortened by 1 base and J by 4 bases, with 11 bases between the two germline ends. Germline CDR1 is SGHDT and CDR2 is YYEEEE. The CDR3 spans 14 residues. It was with 60 Vbeta and 13 Jbeta primers that the PCR ran. Generated by immunoSEQ multiplex PCR, the TCRdb table keeps only in-frame clones and is missing some. Of 150,000 or so clones in the sample, about 74% were seen once. Sequences were obtained from PBMCs. This clonotype was sampled from a man younger than 30 in good health and CMV-seropositive. The V call is TRBV5-6, the J call TRBJ1-2; tentatively, D is TRBD1 (5 bases). The CDR3 DNA sequence: TGTGCCAGCAGCTTGCAGGGTTTGGGCTATGGCTACACCGTC. This sequence encodes CASSLQGLGYGYTV.